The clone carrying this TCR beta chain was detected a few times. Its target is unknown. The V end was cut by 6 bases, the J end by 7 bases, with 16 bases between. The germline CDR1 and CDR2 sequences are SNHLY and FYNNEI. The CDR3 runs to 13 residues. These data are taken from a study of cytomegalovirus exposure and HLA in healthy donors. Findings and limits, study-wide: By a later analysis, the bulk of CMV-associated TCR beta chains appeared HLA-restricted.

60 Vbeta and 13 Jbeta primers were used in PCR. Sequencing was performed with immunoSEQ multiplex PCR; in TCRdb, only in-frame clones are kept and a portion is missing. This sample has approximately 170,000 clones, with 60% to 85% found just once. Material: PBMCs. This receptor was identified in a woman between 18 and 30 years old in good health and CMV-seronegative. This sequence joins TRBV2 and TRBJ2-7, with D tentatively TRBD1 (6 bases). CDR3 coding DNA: TGTGCCAGCAGGGGGACATCCCCCATAGAGCAGTACTTC. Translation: CASRGTSPIEQYF.